The following is a TCR beta chain sequence with its context. Its antigen is undetermined. This specimen belongs to a study of CD8+CD57+ T cells in acquired aplastic anemia. Study observations and caveats: Some 30 was the count of CD8+ CDR3 sequences that patients shared with controls.

Those patients picked for sequencing had displayed CD8+CD57+ cell expansion on flow cytometry. The use of genomic DNA as template underpinned the TCR beta VDJ and CDR3 profiling. TCRdb recomputed calls from the reads with MiXCR, one row per CDR3 protein. The table has hundreds of thousands of distinct CDR3 sequences, more than 25% seen once. CDR3 length: 14 amino acids. CDR1 is SNHLY and CDR2 is FYNNEI in the germline V gene. Deletions cut 3 bases from V and 7 bases from J, with 16 bases between. The gene calls are TRBV2 and TRBJ2-7; D may be TRBD2 (6 bases). Sequenced material: sorted CD4+, CD8+, or CD8+CD57+ T cells (not recorded which) from PBMCs. This TCR derives from a human donor with aplastic anemia. The CDR3: CASSEGRRDFEQYF. The CDR3 DNA reads as TGTGCCAGCAGTGAGGGTCGGAGGGATTTTGAGCAGTACTTC.